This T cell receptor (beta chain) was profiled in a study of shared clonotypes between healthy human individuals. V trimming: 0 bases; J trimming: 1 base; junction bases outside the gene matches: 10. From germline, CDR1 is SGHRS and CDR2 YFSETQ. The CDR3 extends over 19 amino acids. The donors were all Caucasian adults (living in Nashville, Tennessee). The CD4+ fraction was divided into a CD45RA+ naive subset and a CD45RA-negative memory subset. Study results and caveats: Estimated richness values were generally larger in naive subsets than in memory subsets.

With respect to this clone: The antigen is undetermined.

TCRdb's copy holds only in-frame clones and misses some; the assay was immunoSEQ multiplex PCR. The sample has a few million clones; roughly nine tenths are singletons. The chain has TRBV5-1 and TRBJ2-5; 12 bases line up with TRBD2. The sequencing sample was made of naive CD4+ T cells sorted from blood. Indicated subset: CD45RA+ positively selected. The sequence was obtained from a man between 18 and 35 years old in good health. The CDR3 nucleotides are TGCGCCAGCAGCTTGGGCGGCTCCGGACTAGCGGGGTCCCAAGAGACCCAGTACTTC. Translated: CASSLGGSGLAGSQETQYF. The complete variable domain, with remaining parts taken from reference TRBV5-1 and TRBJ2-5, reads KAGVTQTPRYLIKTRGQQVTLSCSPISGHRSVSWYQQTPGQGLQFLFEYFSETQRNKGNFPGRFSGRQFSNSRSEMNVSTLELGDSALYLCASSLGGSGLAGSQETQYFGPGTRLLVL.